The 17 T cell receptor beta chains below were found in one sample sequenced in a study of blood T cell repertoires in COVID-19. Clones were sequenced by immunoSEQ multiplex PCR, and TCRdb holds only the in-frame ones, with some missing. Among 35,000 to 45,000 clones listed, around nine tenths were seen once. The specimen was peripheral blood. The receptors derive from a man aged 60 to 75 with active COVID-19.

The chain combines TRBV18 with TRBJ2-2; the D is unclear. Trimming cost V 4 bases and J 3 bases, with 12 bases left between them. The CDR3 has 15 residues. Germline assignment: CDR1 KGHSH and CDR2 LQKENI. CDR3 bases: TGTGCCAGCTCACAGCTGCGATCCGACACCGGGGAGCTGTTTTTT. The encoded protein is CASSQLRSDTGELFF.

V is TRBV15 and J is TRBJ2-1; D is possibly TRBD2 (6 bases). CDR1 and CDR2 (germline): LNHNV, YYDKDF (reference sequence). There are 15 residues in the CDR3. Trimming shortened V by 3 bases and J by 7 bases, and 16 bases separated the two germline ends. The CDR3: CATSSTVTSSNEQFF. DNA for the CDR3: TGTGCCACCAGCAGCACCGTGACTAGTTCGAATGAGCAGTTCTTC.

To note about this clone: Mismatch with germline at one junction end may stem from a read error. The chain uses TRBV2 and TRBJ2-2; possible D gene TRBD1, 6 bases. The germline V gene encodes CDR1 SNHLY and CDR2 FYNNEI. This CDR3 region has 14 residues. The CDR3 nucleotides are TGTGCCGGCAGACAGGCCGCGAACACCGGGGAGCTGTTTTTT. This sequence encodes CAGRQAANTGELFF.

The rearrangement joins TRBV19 to TRBJ1-5, with 8 bases fitting TRBD1. The CDR3 extends over 14 amino acids. V was pared by 4 bases and J by 5 bases, with 4 bases of the junction left unmatched. Germline CDR1 LNHDA, CDR2 SQIVND (reference sequence). CDR3: CASSKQGGYQPQHF. DNA of the CDR3: TGTGCCAGTAGTAAACAGGGGGGGTATCAGCCCCAGCATTTT.

V is TRBV7-3 and J is TRBJ2-3; 7 positions agree with TRBD1. This CDR3 region has 16 residues. Germline CDR1 reads SGHTA; CDR2 reads FQGTGA. Losses at the gene ends were 5 bases for V and 0 bases for J; bases not matched to a gene: 8. CDR3 sequence: CASSPGTDASTDTQYF. The CDR3 DNA sequence: TGTGCCAGCAGCCCGGGGACAGATGCTAGCACAGATACGCAGTATTTT.

V gene TRBV30 combines with J gene TRBJ2-4, with D possibly TRBD2 on 6 matching bases. V lost 1 base and J 6 bases, leaving 10 bases between the germline ends. This CDR3 has 13 amino acids. The germline V gene has CDR1 GTSNPN and CDR2 SVGIG (reference sequence). The CDR3 DNA sequence: TGTGCCTGGAGTGCCGGGACTGGAAACATTCAGTACTTC. It translates to CAWSAGTGNIQYF.

The CDR3 region has the DNA TGTGCCAGCAGCCCACCCCACAGCCGACCTGAATGCGAGCAGTTCTTC. Translated, it gives CASSPPHSRPECEQFF. This chain joins TRBV21-1 and TRBJ2-1; the DNA was not used to check the table's D call, TRBD1. TRBV21-1 is labeled a pseudogene. The CDR3 is 16 residues long.

This clone was counted once. The chain links TRBV30 to TRBJ2-1, with 8 bases matching TRBD1. The CDR3 extends over 14 amino acids. The V segment lost 1 base and the J segment 5 bases; nucleotides outside the gene matches: 4. Germline CDR1 is GTSNPN and CDR2 is SVGIG (reference sequence). For the CDR3, the DNA is TGTGCCTGGAGTGACGAGGACAGGGACAATGAGCAGTTCTTC. Residues: CAWSDEDRDNEQFF.

In DNA, the CDR3 is TGTGCCAGCAGCCCCCAGACAGGGGGATATGAAAAACTGTTTTTT. Translation gives CASSPQTGGYEKLFF. The chain joins TRBV3-1 (or the pseudogene TRBV3-2) to TRBJ1-4; 9 bases match TRBD1. V shed 4 bases, J shed 6 bases, and the junction held 6 bases outside the gene matches. Germline CDR1 reads LGHDT; CDR2 reads YNNKEL (reference sequence). CDR3 length: 15 amino acids.

In DNA, the CDR3 is TGTGCCAGCAGTTACAGGGACAGGCAAGAGACCCAGTACTTC. Its protein product is CASSYRDRQETQYF. V usage is TRBV6-5 and J usage is TRBJ2-5; 8 bases line up with TRBD1. V dropped 2 bases and J dropped 2; count of bases not matched to a gene: 1. Germline CDR1 MNHEY, CDR2 SVGAGI. This CDR3 contains 14 residues.

The rearrangement links TRBV7-9 to TRBJ2-3; 8 nucleotides agree with TRBD2. The CDR3 is made up of 19 amino acids. After removal of 1 base from V and 4 bases from J, the junction contained 16 bases not matched to a gene. The germline V gene encodes CDR1 SEHNR and CDR2 FQNEAQ (reference sequence). CDR3: CASSLDEYAGGPGADTQYF. The CDR3 coding sequence is TGTGCCAGCAGCTTAGACGAATACGCGGGAGGCCCCGGGGCAGATACGCAGTATTTT.

The rearrangement joins TRBV4-2 to TRBJ2-1; TRBD2 aligns across 7 bases. This CDR3 spans 16 amino acids. CDR1 and CDR2 from the germline V gene are LGHNA and YNFKEQ. With 4 bases clipped from V and 0 bases from J, the junction kept 6 bases outside the gene matches. In DNA form, the CDR3 reads TGTGCCAGCAGCCCAGTGGGCGGGAGCTCCTACAATGAGCAGTTCTTC. This translates into CASSPVGGSSYNEQFF.

This clone was observed a single time. The chain employs TRBV5-1 and TRBJ2-7; 13 bases fit TRBD2. The CDR3 is 18 amino acids. J lost 1 base, V lost 0 bases, and 7 bases had no gene match. Germline lookup yields CDR1 SGHRS and CDR2 YFSETQ. CDR3 region: CASSLAQGLAGISYEQYF. The CDR3 nucleotides are TGCGCCAGCAGCTTGGCGCAGGGACTAGCGGGGATATCCTACGAGCAGTACTTC. Looking up the rest from reference TRBV5-1 and TRBJ2-7 gives the full variable domain: KAGVTQTPRYLIKTRGQQVTLSCSPISGHRSVSWYQQTPGQGLQFLFEYFSETQRNKGNFPGRFSGRQFSNSRSEMNVSTLELGDSALYLCASSLAQGLAGISYEQYFGPGTRLTVT.

V is TRBV28 and J is TRBJ2-7, with a weak D call TRBD1 (5 bases). With 7 bases removed from V and 5 bases from J, the gap between germline ends came to 12 bases. The CDR3 length is 12 residues. CDR1 and CDR2 (germline): MDHEN, SYDVKM. The CDR3 DNA follows: TGTGCCAGCACCCTGGGGCACCACGAGCAGTACTTC. Residues: CASTLGHHEQYF.

The genes are TRBV7-3 and TRBJ2-7; TRBD2 aligns across 7 bases. The CDR3 spans 13 residues. Germline assignment: CDR1 SGHTA and CDR2 FQGTGA. The V segment lost 5 bases and the J segment 2 bases; nucleotides outside the gene matches: 3. The CDR3 here is CASSLGLAYEQYF. The CDR3, as DNA: TGTGCCAGCAGCCTAGGACTAGCCTACGAGCAGTACTTC.

The V and J genes are TRBV3-1 (or the pseudogene TRBV3-2) and TRBJ2-3; 11 bases are shared with TRBD2. CDR3 length: 21 amino acids. Germline CDR1 and CDR2: LGHDT and YNNKEL (reference sequence). V was clipped by 2 bases and J by 1 base; unmatched bases: 17. CDR3 sequence: CASSQKAHSVGTSGRTDTQYF. The CDR3 nucleotides are TGTGCCAGCAGCCAAAAGGCTCATTCCGTTGGGACTAGCGGTCGCACAGATACGCAGTATTTT.

V is TRBV15 and J is TRBJ2-1; D may be TRBD1 (6 bases). V lost 9 bases and J 0 bases, leaving 12 bases between the germline ends. CDR1 and CDR2 from the germline V gene are LNHNV and YYDKDF (reference sequence). The CDR3 contains 14 residues. This CDR3 reads CATRTGSSYNEQFF. In nucleotides, the CDR3 is TGTGCCACTAGAACAGGGAGCTCCTACAATGAGCAGTTCTTC.